These 11 T cell receptor beta chains share one sample of origin, sequenced in a study of blood T cells in healthy people across ages. A sample-barcoded 5' primer and a J-beta primer mix were used in a second PCR of about 7 to 11 cycles. In TCRdb, the 5' RACE reads were re-called with MiXCR into one record per CDR3 protein. The table lists more than 900,000 distinct CDR3 sequences, around 27% of them singletons, with approximately 0.79% in the top ten. The same data also contributed to another study, on T cells of mothers and their children.

Sample: blood. The source of these receptors is a girl aged 2-9 years in good health.

This chain connects TRBV10-3 to TRBJ1-2; 8 bases fit TRBD1. Germline CDR1 and CDR2: ENHRY and SYGVKD. The CDR3 spans 13 residues. J was trimmed by 6 bases and V by 8 bases; bases with no gene match: 8. The CDR3 loop is CAISTGVINGYTF. CDR3 nucleotides: TGTGCCATCTCGACAGGGGTGATCAATGGCTACACCTTC.

V is TRBV11-2 and J is TRBJ2-5; maybe TRBD1 (6 bases). The DNA matches TRBJ2-7 better at its end, which makes the J call doubtful. CDR1 SGHAT and CDR2 FQNNGV come from the germline V gene. This CDR3 region has 13 residues. The CDR3 region is CASSFGQMYEQYF. CDR3 nucleotides: TGTGCCAGCAGCTTCGGACAGATGTACGAGCAGTACTTC.

In its sample, this clonotype was seen a few times. The chain joins TRBV27 to TRBJ1-6; 8 bases fit TRBD1. CDR1 is MNHEY and CDR2 is SMNVEV in the germline V gene (reference sequence). The CDR3 has 16 amino acids. V lost 5 bases and J lost 1; bases outside the gene matches: 4. CDR3 DNA: TGTGCCAGCAGTCCGCGGACAGGGTCCTATAATTCACCCCTCCACTTT. Translated: CASSPRTGSYNSPLHF.

This clonotype was seen a handful of times. The chain carries TRBV29-1 and TRBJ2-6; 11 bases agree with TRBD1. The CDR3 sequence is 16 residues long. Germline values: CDR1 SQVTM, CDR2 ANQGSEA. After removal of 7 bases from V and 3 bases from J, the junction contained 8 bases not matched to a gene. As DNA, the CDR3 is TGCAGCGCAAGGACAGGGGGCGCTTTTGGGGCCAACGTCCTGACTTTC. It encodes CSARTGGAFGANVLTF. Variable domain in full (rest from reference TRBV29-1 and TRBJ2-6): SAVISQKPSRDICQRGTSLTIQCQVDSQVTMMFWYRQQPGQSLTLIATANQGSEATYESGFVIDKFPISRPNLTFSTLTVSNMSPEDSSIYLCSARTGGAFGANVLTFGAGSRLTVL.

This clonotype was observed a handful of times. This sequence joins TRBV7-9 and TRBJ2-5, with D perhaps TRBD1 or TRBD2 (5 bases each). The end of the DNA fits TRBJ2-1 better, so the J call may be wrong. The CDR3 loop spans 15 amino acids. Germline assignment: CDR1 SEHNR and CDR2 FQNEAQ (reference sequence). This CDR3 reads CASSSGDDPYNEQFF. CDR3 in DNA: TGTGCCAGCAGCTCCGGGGACGACCCTTACAATGAGCAGTTCTTC.

The rearrangement links TRBV4-3 to TRBJ2-7; 9 bases match TRBD2. The CDR3 has 16 amino acids. Germline loops: CDR1 LGHNA, CDR2 YSLEER. V lost 0 bases, J lost 5 bases, and 8 bases stayed unmatched. CDR3 sequence (DNA): TGCGCCAGCAGCCAAGATCTGGGACTAGCTTCCAACGAGCAGTACTTC. Translated: CASSQDLGLASNEQYF.

V usage is TRBV27 and J usage is TRBJ1-1, with D tentatively TRBD1 (5 bases). The CDR3 spans 12 residues. Germline loops: CDR1 MNHEY, CDR2 SMNVEV (reference sequence). The V end lost 0 bases, the J end lost 8 bases, and 7 bases lay between the germline ends. The chain's CDR3 is CASSLSSGEAFF. The CDR3 bases are TGTGCCAGCAGTTTATCGTCAGGGGAAGCTTTCTTT.

The gene calls are TRBV7-9 and TRBJ1-4; D unresolved. The ends were cut back, 2 bases at V and 0 bases at J, with 10 bases in the middle. The CDR3 runs 16 residues. The V gene's germline CDR1 is SEHNR and CDR2 FQNEAQ (reference sequence). CDR3: CASSLLDSPTNEKLFF. The CDR3 nucleotides read TGTGCCAGCAGCTTATTGGACTCTCCAACTAATGAAAAACTGTTTTTT.

This clonotype has just a few counts. This chain links TRBV20-1 with TRBJ2-1; TRBD1 might be the D (5 bases). V was clipped by 6 bases and J by 10 bases, with 10 bases between them. Looked up from germline, CDR1 is DFQATT and CDR2 is SNEGSKA (reference sequence). This CDR3 contains 10 residues. CDR3: CSASTGEQFF. In DNA, the CDR3 is TGCAGTGCCTCAACAGGCGAGCAGTTCTTC.

This clonotype was found a few times. This rearrangement joins TRBV11-2 to TRBJ2-7; possible D gene TRBD1, 5 bases. V dropped 3 bases and J dropped 3 bases, with 6 bases sitting between them. The V gene's germline CDR1 is SGHAT and CDR2 FQNNGV. CDR3 size: 12 residues. This CDR3 reads CASSLDIYEQYF. The CDR3 DNA follows: TGTGCCAGCAGCTTGGACATCTACGAGCAGTACTTC. Using reference TRBV11-2 and TRBJ2-7 for the parts outside the CDR3, the full variable domain is EAGVAQSPRYKIIEKRQSVAFWCNPISGHATLYWYQQILGQGPKLLIQFQNNGVVDDSQLPKDRFSAERLKGVDSTLKIQPAKLEDSAVYLCASSLDIYEQYFGPGTRLTVT.

This clonotype was counted between two and nine times. This chain links TRBV6-6 with TRBJ1-3; D is uncertain. Germline-derived CDR1 and CDR2 are MNHNY and SVGAGI (reference sequence). The V gene lost 6 bases and the J gene lost 0 bases, with 9 bases spanning the gap. The CDR3 covers 14 residues. The CDR3 is CASSHPPSGNTIYF. Written as DNA, the CDR3 is TGTGCCAGCAGCCACCCCCCCTCTGGAAACACCATATATTTT.